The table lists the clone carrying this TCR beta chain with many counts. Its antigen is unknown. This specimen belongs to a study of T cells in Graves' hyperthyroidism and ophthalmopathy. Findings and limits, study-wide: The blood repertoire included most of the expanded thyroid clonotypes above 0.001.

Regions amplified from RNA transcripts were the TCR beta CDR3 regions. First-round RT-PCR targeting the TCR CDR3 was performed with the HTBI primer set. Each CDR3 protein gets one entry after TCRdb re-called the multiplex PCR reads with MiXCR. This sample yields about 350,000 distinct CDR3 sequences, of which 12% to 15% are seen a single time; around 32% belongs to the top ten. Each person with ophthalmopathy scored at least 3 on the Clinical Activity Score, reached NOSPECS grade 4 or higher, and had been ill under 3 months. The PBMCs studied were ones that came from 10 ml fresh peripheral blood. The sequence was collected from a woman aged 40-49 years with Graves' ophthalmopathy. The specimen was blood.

The CDR3 region has the DNA TGTGCCAGCAGTGAAGGGGGACTAGCAGTACGAGGGCAGTACTTC. This sequence encodes CASSEGGLAVRGQYF. The genes are TRBV2 and TRBJ2-7; 9 positions match TRBD2. Trimming removed 1 base from V and 9 bases from J; junction bases left unmatched: 10. The CDR3 runs 15 residues. Per the germline V gene, CDR1 is SNHLY and CDR2 is FYNNEI. The full variable domain, its missing parts supplied by reference TRBV2 and TRBJ2-7, is EPEVTQTPSHQVTQMGQEVILRCVPISNHLYFYWYRQILGQKVEFLVSFYNNEISEKSEIFDDQFSVERPDGSNFTLKIRSTKLEDSAMYFCASSEGGLAVRGQYFGPGTRLTVT.